The source of this T cell receptor (beta chain) is a study of CD8 T cells in Susac syndrome. Study-wide findings and caveats: The study's TCR sequencing and HLA analysis drew on a certain number of individuals. That number was acknowledged as relatively small.

CDR3 size: 14 residues. The germline CDR1 and CDR2 sequences are SGHAT and FQNNGV. The junction had 4 bases not matched to a gene; V was cut back by 5 bases and J by 3 bases. cDNA came from approximately 0.5 to 1 ug RNA primed by random hexamers. TCR beta CDR3 was amplified by immunoSEQ covering 54 Vbeta and 13 Jbeta. TCRdb itself ran the immunoSEQ multiplex PCR reads through MiXCR, one entry per CDR3 protein. The sample records some 130,000 distinct CDR3 sequences, around 91% being singletons. As regards this clonotype: The antigen is undetermined.

CD8+ and CD4+ T cells from blood underwent TCR beta sequencing, which was carried out in a high-throughput format. TEMRA cells were enriched by FACS, while CD8+ and CD4+ T cells were obtained through a negative isolation that was performed magnetically. Sequencing was done on a sample of CD8+ T cells from PBMCs. This chain uses TRBV11-2 with TRBJ2-7; 10 bases map to TRBD1. This receptor was taken from a human donor with multiple sclerosis. The DNA for the CDR3 is TGTGCCAGCAGCCCGGGGACAGGGGACTACGAGCAGTACTTC. This gives the protein CASSPGTGDYEQYF.